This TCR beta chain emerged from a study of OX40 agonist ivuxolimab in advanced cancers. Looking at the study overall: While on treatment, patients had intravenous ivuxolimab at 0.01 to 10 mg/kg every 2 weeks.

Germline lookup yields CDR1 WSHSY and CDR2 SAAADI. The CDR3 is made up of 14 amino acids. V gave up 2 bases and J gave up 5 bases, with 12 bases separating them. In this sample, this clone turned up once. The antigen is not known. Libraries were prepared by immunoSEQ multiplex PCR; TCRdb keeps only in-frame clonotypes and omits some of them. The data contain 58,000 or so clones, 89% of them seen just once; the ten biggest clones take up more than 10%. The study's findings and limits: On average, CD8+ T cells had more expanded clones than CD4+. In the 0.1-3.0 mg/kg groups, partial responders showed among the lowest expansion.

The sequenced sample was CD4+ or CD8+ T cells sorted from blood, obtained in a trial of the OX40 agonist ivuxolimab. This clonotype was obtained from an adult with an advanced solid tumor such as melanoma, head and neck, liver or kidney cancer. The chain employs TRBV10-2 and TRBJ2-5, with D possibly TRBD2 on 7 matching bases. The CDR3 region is CASSEGLGGETQYF. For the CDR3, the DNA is TGCGCCAGCAGTGAGGGACTAGGGGGGGAGACCCAGTACTTC.